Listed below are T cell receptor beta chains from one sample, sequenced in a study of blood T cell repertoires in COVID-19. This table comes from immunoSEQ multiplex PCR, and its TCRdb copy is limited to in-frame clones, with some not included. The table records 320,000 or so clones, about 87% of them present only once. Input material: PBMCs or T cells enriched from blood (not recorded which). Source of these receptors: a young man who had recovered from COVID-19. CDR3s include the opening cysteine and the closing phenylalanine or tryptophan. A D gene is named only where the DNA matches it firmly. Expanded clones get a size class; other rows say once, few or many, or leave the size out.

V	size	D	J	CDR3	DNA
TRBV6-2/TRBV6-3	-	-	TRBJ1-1	CASSYGGARRAFF	TGTGCCAGCAGTTACGGAGGGGCGAGGAGAGCTTTCTTT
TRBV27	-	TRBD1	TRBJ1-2	CASSRTGGNYGYTF	TGTGCCAGCAGTCGGACAGGGGGCAACTATGGCTACACCTTC
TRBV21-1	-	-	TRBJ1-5	CASSTIRGINQPQHF	TGTGCCAGCAGCACGATCCGGGGGATAAATCAGCCCCAGCATTTT
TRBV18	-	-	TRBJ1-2	CASSPLQVANYGYTF	TGTGCCAGCTCACCATTACAGGTCGCTAACTATGGCTACACCTTC
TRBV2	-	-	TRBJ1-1	CASSPRRSFSENTEAFF	TGTGCCAGCTCCCCACGGAGGTCTTTTTCCGAGAACACTGAAGCTTTCTTT
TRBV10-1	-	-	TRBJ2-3	CASSDPQQGGTQYF	TGCGCCAGCAGTGATCCACAACAGGGGGGGACGCAGTATTTT
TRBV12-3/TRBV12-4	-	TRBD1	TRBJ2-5	CASSQGAETQYF	TGTGCCAGCTCGCAGGGGGCAGAGACCCAGTACTTC
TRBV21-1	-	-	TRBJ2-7	CASSKVRGFPYEQYF	TGTGCCAGCAGCAAAGTCCGAGGGTTCCCCTACGAGCAGTACTTC
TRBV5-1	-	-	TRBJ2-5	CASSLYRAQTQYF	TGCGCCAGCAGCTTGTACAGGGCCCAGACCCAGTACTTC
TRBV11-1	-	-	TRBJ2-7	CASSFNGAYEQYF	TGTGCCAGCAGCTTTAACGGTGCCTACGAGCAGTACTTC
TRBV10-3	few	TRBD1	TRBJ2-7	CAIREGGQGREQYF	TGTGCCATCAGGGAGGGTGGACAGGGGAGGGAGCAGTACTTC
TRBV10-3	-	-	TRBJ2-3	CAISDSGPPNTQYF	TGTGCCATCAGTGACTCTGGGCCTCCGAATACGCAGTATTTT
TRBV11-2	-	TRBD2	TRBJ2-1	CASSQERGRYNEQFF	TGTGCCAGCAGCCAAGAGCGGGGGAGATACAATGAGCAGTTCTTC
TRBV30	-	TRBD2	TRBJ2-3	CAWNWGGGTDTQYF	TGTGCCTGGAATTGGGGCGGGGGGACAGATACGCAGTATTTT
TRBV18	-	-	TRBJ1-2	CASSPERTDLNYGYTF	TGTGCCAGCTCACCCGAGAGGACAGACCTTAACTATGGCTACACCTTC